A single sample is the source of the 23 T cell receptor beta chains below, sequenced in a study of cytomegalovirus exposure and HLA in healthy donors (TCRdb year 2017). Library preparation was by the immunoSEQ multiplex PCR assay. TCRdb obtained this table from immuneACCESS and retained in-frame rearrangements with V and J assigned. These tables miss some clones; where compared with another copy, unresolved V genes account for less than half of the shortfall, and the remainder is unexplained. The sample table holds about 220,000 clones, of which almost 90% were seen once. Of the sample, about 2.7% falls within the top ten clones. Sequenced: PBMCs. Receptors were obtained from a woman between 18 and 29 years old in good health and CMV-seronegative.

The rearrangement uses TRBV7-8 and TRBJ2-5; a weak D match, TRBD2 (6 bases). The V end lost 2 bases, the J end lost 2 bases, and 18 bases lay between the germline ends. Germline loops: CDR1 SGHVS, CDR2 FQNEAQ. There are 17 residues in the CDR3. The CDR3 sequence is CASSLTPILADQETQYF. CDR3 DNA sequence: TGTGCCAGCAGCTTAACTCCTATATTAGCGGATCAAGAGACCCAGTACTTC.

This chain uses TRBV30 with TRBJ1-2; D is perhaps TRBD1 (5 bases). The germline V gene has CDR1 GTSNPN and CDR2 SVGIG (reference sequence). With 5 bases removed from V and 5 bases from J, the gap between germline ends came to 12 bases. The CDR3 has 12 residues. The CDR3 DNA sequence: TGTGCCTGGGGGAAGGGGCGATATGGCTACACCTTC. Its translation: CAWGKGRYGYTF.

The chain has TRBV13 and TRBJ1-1; 9 nucleotides line up with TRBD1. CDR1 is PRHDT and CDR2 is FYEKMQ in the germline V gene (reference sequence). With V trimmed by 4 bases and J by 4 bases, 10 bases remained unmatched. This CDR3 comprises 16 residues. CDR3 bases: TGTGCCAGCAGCTCAAGGGGGGACAGGGCGACCACTGAAGCTTTCTTT. Translated, it gives CASSSRGDRATTEAFF.

This chain uses TRBV2 with TRBJ2-7, with D possibly matching TRBD2 (6 bases). V dropped 2 bases and J dropped 0 bases, with 14 bases sitting between them. CDR1 is SNHLY, CDR2 FYNNEI, per germline. The CDR3 has 16 residues. The CDR3 sequence: CASSEPRDFHSYEQYF. The CDR3 DNA is TGTGCCAGCAGTGAACCAAGGGACTTCCACTCCTACGAGCAGTACTTC.

For the CDR3, the DNA is TGTGCCAGAAGCTTAGCTACAGGGGCGCTGAGCTCCTACAATGAGCAGTTCTTC. Its translation is CARSLATGALSSYNEQFF. The chain employs TRBV7-5 and TRBJ2-1; the table's D call TRBD1 went unverified against the DNA. TRBV7-5 represents a pseudogene. This CDR3 comprises 18 residues.

The genes are TRBV2 and TRBJ2-3; maybe TRBD2 (6 bases). Looked up from germline, CDR1 is SNHLY and CDR2 is FYNNEI. The CDR3 runs to 15 residues. V dropped 6 bases and J dropped 2 bases, with 15 bases sitting between them. CDR3: CASRGTHQFTDTQYF. The CDR3 bases are TGTGCCAGCAGAGGGACTCACCAATTCACAGATACGCAGTATTTT.

This clone has a single count. The chain carries TRBV11-1 and TRBJ2-7; 9 bases agree with TRBD1. V lost 4 bases, J lost 5 bases, and 6 bases stayed unmatched. Germline assignment: CDR1 SGHAT and CDR2 FQDESV (reference sequence). There are 14 residues in the CDR3. The CDR3 sequence is CASSSGTGSHEQYF. CDR3 sequence (DNA): TGTGCCAGCAGCTCGGGGACAGGGTCCCACGAGCAGTACTTC.

The V gene is TRBV25-1, the J gene TRBJ2-7; TRBD2 aligns across 10 bases. Germline V CDR1 and CDR2: MGHDK, SYGVNS. Unmatched junction bases numbered 9, after V lost 4 bases and J lost 6 bases. This CDR3 has 15 amino acids. Here the CDR3 reads CASSGESGRAFEQYF. CDR3 sequence (DNA): TGTGCCAGCAGTGGAGAAAGCGGGAGGGCCTTCGAGCAGTACTTC.

The V and J genes are TRBV4-1 and TRBJ1-1, with D unresolved. Germline loops: CDR1 MGHRA, CDR2 YSYEKL. The V end lost 0 bases, the J end lost 5 bases, and 4 bases lay between the germline ends. The CDR3 spans 12 residues. This chain's CDR3 is CASSQDQTEAFF. Here the CDR3 DNA reads TGCGCCAGCAGCCAAGATCAAACTGAAGCTTTCTTT.

The rearrangement links TRBV11-2 to TRBJ2-1; 9 positions agree with TRBD2. V was pared by 5 bases and J by 5 bases, with 10 bases of the junction left unmatched. CDR3 length: 16 residues. The germline V gene encodes CDR1 SGHAT and CDR2 FQNNGV. The CDR3 loop is CASSPLKREVHNEQFF. The CDR3 DNA reads as TGTGCCAGCAGCCCCCTTAAGCGGGAGGTTCACAATGAGCAGTTCTTC.

This sequence joins TRBV30 and TRBJ2-7; D may be TRBD1 (5 bases). Trimming stripped 0 bases from V and 5 bases from J, with 14 bases between. Germline V CDR1 and CDR2: GTSNPN, SVGIG (reference sequence). This CDR3 is built from 14 residues. The CDR3 sequence is CAWSVLGIGDEQYF. The CDR3 nucleotides are TGTGCCTGGAGTGTACTGGGCATAGGGGACGAGCAGTACTTC.

The chain joins TRBV13 to TRBJ1-2; D gene uncertain. Germline-derived CDR1 and CDR2 are PRHDT and FYEKMQ (reference sequence). The ends were cut back, 2 bases at V and 3 bases at J, with 4 bases in the middle. The CDR3 runs 12 residues. The CDR3 DNA reads TGTGCCAGCAGCTTACGTTACTATGGCTACACCTTC. Its translation is CASSLRYYGYTF. Full variable domain (missing parts from reference TRBV13 and TRBJ1-2): AAGVIQSPRHLIKEKRETATLKCYPIPRHDTVYWYQQGPGQDPQFLISFYEKMQSDKGSIPDRFSAQQFSDYHSELNMSSLELGDSALYFCASSLRYYGYTFGSGTRLTVV.

The chain carries TRBV6-1 and TRBJ1-4, with TRBD1 identical over 7 bases. Germline V CDR1 and CDR2: MNHNS, SASEGT. This CDR3 has 14 residues. The V segment lost 8 bases and the J segment 4 bases; nucleotides outside the gene matches: 7. The CDR3 DNA follows: TGTGCCAGCTCTACGGACAGGCTTAATGAAAAACTGTTTTTT. Translating gives CASSTDRLNEKLFF.

The rearrangement uses TRBV5-1 and TRBJ2-1; 7 bases align to TRBD1. V lost 6 bases, J lost 5 bases, and 11 bases stayed unmatched. Germline V gives CDR1 SGHRS, CDR2 YFSETQ. The CDR3 contains 15 residues. DNA for the CDR3: TGCGCCAGCAAGGGGGACAGTTTCGTGCACAATGAGCAGTTCTTC. As protein: CASKGDSFVHNEQFF. The full variable domain, with the rest looked up from reference TRBV5-1 and TRBJ2-1, is KAGVTQTPRYLIKTRGQQVTLSCSPISGHRSVSWYQQTPGQGLQFLFEYFSETQRNKGNFPGRFSGRQFSNSRSEMNVSTLELGDSALYLCASKGDSFVHNEQFFGPGTRLTVL.

This clone was detected only a few times. The same CDR3 is also encoded by other DNA sequences in this sample. V and J are TRBV29-1 and TRBJ1-2; 9 nucleotides match TRBD1. The CDR3 has 12 amino acids. CDR1 and CDR2 from the germline V gene are SQVTM and ANQGSEA. J was trimmed by 5 bases and V by 3 bases; bases with no gene match: 1. CDR3 amino acids: CSVEGQGYGYTF. As DNA, the CDR3 is TGCAGCGTTGAGGGACAGGGATATGGCTACACCTTC.

The rearrangement uses TRBV27 and TRBJ2-7, with D possibly being TRBD2 (6 bases). The V and J ends lost 0 bases and 4 bases respectively, with 10 bases between them. This CDR3 has 14 amino acids. The V gene's germline CDR1 is MNHEY and CDR2 SMNVEV (reference sequence). The CDR3 bases are TGTGCCAGCAGTTTATCGGGGGGTGTTTACGAGCAGTACTTC. Residues: CASSLSGGVYEQYF.

The chain has TRBV4-2 and TRBJ2-7; no clear D. Trimming took 0 bases from V and 7 from J, leaving 7 bases between them. Germline lookup yields CDR1 LGHNA and CDR2 YNFKEQ. The CDR3 is 12 residues long. CDR3 DNA sequence: TGTGCCAGCAGCCAAGATACGGGTGAGCAGTACTTC. Its protein product is CASSQDTGEQYF.

CDR3 DNA sequence: TGCGCCAGAACTTACGAGCAGTACTTC. Translating gives CARTYEQYF. The V call is TRBV10-1, the J call TRBJ2-7; D unclear. V lost 9 bases and J 4 bases, leaving 4 bases between the germline ends. Looked up from germline, CDR1 is WNHNN and CDR2 is SYGVQD (reference sequence). This CDR3 is 9 amino acids long.

CDR3 amino acids: CASSRVGSGGQETQYF. The CDR3 coding sequence is TGCGCCAGCAGCCGCGTTGGAAGTGGGGGGCAAGAGACCCAGTACTTC. The genes are TRBV4-1 and TRBJ2-5; TRBD2 might be the D (6 bases). The CDR3 loop spans 16 amino acids. Between the trimmed V and J ends, which lost 4 bases and 2 bases, there was a span of 17 bases. From germline, CDR1 is MGHRA and CDR2 YSYEKL.

The chain is built from TRBV25-1 and TRBJ1-1; 9 bases agree with TRBD1. Germline V lookup: CDR1 MGHDK, CDR2 SYGVNS. V lost 8 bases, J lost 5 bases, and 9 bases stayed unmatched. CDR3 length: 14 amino acids. CDR3 in DNA: TGTGCCAGCGGTCAACAGGGGGCTGGGACTGAAGCTTTCTTT. Protein sequence: CASGQQGAGTEAFF.

This clone was seen a handful of times. The rearrangement uses TRBV7-6 and TRBJ2-7; TRBD1 matches 7 bases. CDR3 size: 15 residues. CDR1 SGHVS and CDR2 FNYEAQ come from the germline V gene. Trimming at V came to 5 bases and at J to 4 bases, leaving 11 bases not matched to a gene. For the CDR3, the DNA is TGTGCCAGCAGCCCCAGACAGGGTGAGGGGTACGAGCAGTACTTC. It is translated as CASSPRQGEGYEQYF.

The CDR3 bases are TGCGCCAGCAGCTTGGCTCGAGACAGGGGGGATACGCAGTATTTT. Encoded protein: CASSLARDRGDTQYF. The rearrangement joins TRBV5-1 to TRBJ2-3, with 9 bases fitting TRBD1. Trimming took 0 bases from V and 6 from J; bases not matched to a gene: 5. The CDR3 is 15 residues long. Germline CDR1 SGHRS, CDR2 YFSETQ.

This sequence joins TRBV10-3 and TRBJ2-1; 13 nucleotides agree with TRBD2. The CDR3 loop spans 15 amino acids. After removal of 6 bases from V and 8 bases from J, the junction contained 7 bases not matched to a gene. Germline-derived CDR1 and CDR2 are ENHRY and SYGVKD. The CDR3 region is CAISAGLAGAYEQFF. CDR3 sequence (DNA): TGTGCCATCAGCGCTGGACTAGCGGGAGCCTATGAGCAGTTCTTC.